Listed below are T cell receptor beta chains from one sample, sequenced in a study of long-term antiretroviral therapy in people with HIV. Produced via immunoSEQ multiplex PCR; TCRdb's table is partial and in-frame only. There are about 33,000 clones in the sample; more than 60% occur only once, and roughly 7.2% lies in the top ten. The sequences come from unsorted PBMCs, collected 2 years after starting antiretroviral therapy. The source is a woman in her forties or fifties with HIV. CDR3s include the opening cysteine and the closing phenylalanine or tryptophan. The D gene is left open where the match is weak. Some rows mark clone size as missing; the rest say once, few, many or name a class of expanded clone.

V gene	D gene	clone size	J gene	CDR3 protein	CDR3 DNA
TRBV5-4	NA	NA	TRBJ1-4	CASSLLGNEKLFF	TGTGCCAGCAGCTTGCTTGGGAATGAAAAACTGTTTTTT
TRBV30	NA	few	TRBJ1-5	CAWSGDVNQPQHF	TGTGCCTGGAGTGGGGACGTCAATCAGCCCCAGCATTTT
TRBV27	NA	once	TRBJ2-3	CASRRSGGPSTDTQYF	TGTGCCAGCCGAAGGTCGGGGGGCCCCTCCACAGATACGCAGTATTTT
TRBV11-2	NA	few	TRBJ2-1	CASSPPGYNEQFF	TGTGCCAGCAGCCCTCCCGGCTACAATGAGCAGTTCTTC
TRBV29-1	NA	few	TRBJ1-2	CSVSEGYGYTF	TGCAGCGTGTCGGAAGGCTATGGCTACACCTTC
TRBV6-5	NA	NA	TRBJ2-1	CASSRLGGGRNEQFF	TGTGCCAGCAGCAGATTGGGGGGGGGCCGGAATGAGCAGTTCTTC
TRBV19	NA	NA	TRBJ1-1	CASSMRRDFNTEAFF	TGTGCCAGTAGTATGAGGCGGGACTTTAACACTGAAGCTTTCTTT
TRBV28	NA	NA	TRBJ1-1	CASIRGGNTEAFF	TGTGCCAGCATTCGGGGGGGGAACACTGAAGCTTTCTTT
TRBV5-1	NA	NA	TRBJ1-5	CASSLAPGSQPQHF	TGCGCCAGCAGCTTGGCACCGGGGAGTCAGCCCCAGCATTTT
TRBV5-6	NA	NA	TRBJ2-2	CASSLKAAGELFF	TGTGCCAGCAGCTTGAAGGCGGCCGGGGAGCTGTTTTTT
TRBV15	NA	NA	TRBJ2-1	CATSRGRGNEQFF	TGTGCCACCAGCAGAGGGAGGGGGAATGAGCAGTTCTTC
TRBV5-1	NA	NA	TRBJ1-1	CASSLEGNTEAFF	TGCGCCAGCAGCTTGGAAGGGAACACTGAAGCTTTCTTT
TRBV6-5	NA	NA	TRBJ2-5	CASSYGDTQETQYF	TGTGCCAGCAGTTATGGGGACACTCAAGAGACCCAGTACTTC
TRBV19	TRBD1	NA	TRBJ2-7	CASTHGTGSYEQYF	TGTGCCAGTACCCACGGGACAGGTTCGTACGAGCAGTACTTC
TRBV19	NA	NA	TRBJ2-6	CASSIGLGSGANVLTF	TGTGCCAGTAGTATAGGGCTCGGCTCTGGGGCCAACGTCCTGACTTTC
TRBV30	TRBD1	NA	TRBJ2-2	CAWNTGAGTGELFF	TGTGCCTGGAATACAGGGGCGGGCACCGGGGAGCTGTTTTTT
TRBV28	NA	NA	TRBJ2-5	CASSFSLGATQYF	TGTGCCAGCAGTTTTAGTCTCGGGGCCACCCAGTACTTC
TRBV12-5	TRBD2	once	TRBJ2-5	CASGLVLSGLAGLDWETQYF	TGTGCTAGTGGTTTGGTACTTTCCGGACTAGCGGGGCTCGATTGGGAGACCCAGTACTTC
TRBV5-5	NA	NA	TRBJ1-3	CASSQIQGLSGNTIYF	TGTGCCAGCAGCCAAATTCAGGGACTCTCTGGAAACACCATATATTTT
TRBV14	NA	NA	TRBJ1-2	CASSQDNLKGLYTF	TGTGCCAGCAGCCAAGATAACCTCAAAGGGCTCTACACCTTC
TRBV7-2	TRBD2	NA	TRBJ2-5	CASSSWTSANPTQYF	TGTGCCAGCAGCTCCTGGACTAGCGCTAATCCCACCCAGTACTTC
TRBV10-2	NA	NA	TRBJ2-5	CASSLGLAPQETQYF	TGCGCCAGCAGCCTGGGCCTAGCTCCCCAAGAGACCCAGTACTTC
TRBV25-1	NA	NA	TRBJ1-1	CASSAGQFIHHTEAFF	TGTGCCAGCAGTGCAGGACAGTTCATACACCACACTGAAGCTTTCTTT
TRBV7-2	TRBD2	NA	TRBJ2-1	CALLSGGGSSYNEQFF	TGTGCCCTACTGTCGGGCGGGGGAAGCTCCTACAATGAGCAGTTCTTC
TRBV30	NA	NA	TRBJ2-5	CAWGGTARETQYF	TGTGCCTGGGGAGGGACTGCGCGGGAGACCCAGTACTTC
TRBV18	TRBD1	NA	TRBJ1-5	CASSPDRDQPQHF	TGTGCCAGCTCTCCCGACAGGGATCAGCCCCAGCATTTT
TRBV10-2	TRBD1	NA	TRBJ1-5	CASSGISGTGYF	TGCGCCAGCAGTGGGATCTCCGGGACAGGATATTTT
TRBV6-5	NA	NA	TRBJ2-7	CASARPTHYEQYF	TGTGCCAGCGCTCGTCCTACACACTACGAGCAGTACTTC